The entry below describes one T cell receptor beta chain. The antigen is unknown. This sample stems from a study of CD8 T cells in ankylosing spondylitis. Study-wide findings and caveats: Disease-associated clones were CD8+ and fairly uncommon in peripheral blood. It was reported that disease-linked clones were significantly enriched in matched ankylosing spondylitis synovial fluid.

The CDR3 is 12 amino acids. With 9 bases clipped from V and 7 bases from J, the junction kept 5 bases outside the gene matches. CDR1 is MNHEY, CDR2 SVGEGT, per germline. TCRdb re-called the 5' RACE reads through MiXCR, storing one row per CDR3 protein. The repertoire holds around 300,000 distinct CDR3 sequences, with around 20% as singletons. Input material: blood, either unsorted or a sorted T cell fraction (not recorded which). The receptor's source is a female donor with ankylosing spondylitis or in good health (not recorded which). This chain connects TRBV6-2 or TRBV6-3 to TRBJ2-4; 8 nucleotides match TRBD2. CDR3 bases: TGTGCCAGTGGGACTAGTAGTAACATTCAGTACTTC. Protein sequence: CASGTSSNIQYF.